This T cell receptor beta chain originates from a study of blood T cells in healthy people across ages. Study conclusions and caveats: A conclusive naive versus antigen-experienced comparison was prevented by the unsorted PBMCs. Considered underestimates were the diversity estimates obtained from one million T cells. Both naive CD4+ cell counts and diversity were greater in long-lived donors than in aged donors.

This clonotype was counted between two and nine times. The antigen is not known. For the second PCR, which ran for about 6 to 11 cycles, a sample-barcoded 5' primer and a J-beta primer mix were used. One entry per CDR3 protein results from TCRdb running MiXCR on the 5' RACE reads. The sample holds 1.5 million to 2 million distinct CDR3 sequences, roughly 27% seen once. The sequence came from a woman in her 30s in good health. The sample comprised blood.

CDR3 nucleotide sequence: TGCGCCAGCAGCCAAGGGAGAGGACCCGCAACTAATGAAAAACTGTTTTTT. This codes for CASSQGRGPATNEKLFF. The gene calls are TRBV4-1 and TRBJ1-4; D uncertain. Trimming cost V 1 base and J 0 bases, with 12 bases left between them. Germline CDR1 and CDR2: MGHRA and YSYEKL. The CDR3 covers 17 residues.